This T cell receptor beta chain derives from a study of T cell responses to AZD1222 COVID-19 vaccine. Study-level points and caveats: The study identified only a handful of AZD1222 recipients as seropositive at baseline. Along spike, vaccine-associated CD4 TCRs were found throughout, with dominance at 160-218 and 743-854.

Comments on this clone: Its antigen is not identified.

V dropped 8 bases and J dropped 3; count of bases not matched to a gene: 6. The CDR3 is made up of 16 amino acids. The germline CDR1 and CDR2 sequences are MDHEN and SYDVKM. Libraries were prepared by immunoSEQ multiplex PCR; TCRdb keeps only in-frame clonotypes and omits some of them. The sample shows about 190,000 clones, around 87% of them seen only once. The sequence came from an adult in good health. The chain uses TRBV28 and TRBJ2-2; 13 nucleotides match TRBD2. The input for sequencing was peripheral blood, taken on day 0 of MenACWY control vaccination. CDR3 region: CASQSLAGGYTGELFF. The CDR3 nucleotides read TGTGCCAGCCAATCACTAGCGGGAGGGTACACCGGGGAGCTGTTTTTT. The full variable domain, its missing parts supplied by reference TRBV28 and TRBJ2-2, is DVKVTQSSRYLVKRTGEKVFLECVQDMDHENMFWYRQDPGLGLRLIYFSYDVKMKEKGDIPEGYSVSREKKERFSLILESASTNQTSMYLCASQSLAGGYTGELFFGEGSRLTVL.